Presented here are 2 T cell receptor beta chains from one specimen sequenced in a study of T cell responses to AZD1222 COVID-19 vaccine. Profiled with immunoSEQ multiplex PCR; TCRdb holds only in-frame clones, not every one. This table has approximately 64,000 clones, roughly 84% appearing once. The sequencing used peripheral blood, collected on day 0 of AZD1222 vaccination. The receptors originated from an adult in good health.

The chain is built from TRBV11-2 and TRBJ2-3, with D perhaps matching TRBD1 (5 bases). The CDR3 is made up of 14 amino acids. Deletions cut 1 base from V and 4 bases from J, with 9 bases between. CDR1 is SGHAT and CDR2 is FQNNGV in the germline V gene. CDR3 loop: CASSLGQGADTQYF. DNA of the CDR3: TGTGCCAGCAGCTTAGGGCAGGGTGCAGATACGCAGTATTTT.

This clone was seen only once. V gene TRBV28 combines with J gene TRBJ2-7, with 15 bases identical to TRBD2. The trim removed 4 bases at V and 5 bases at J, leaving 9 bases unmatched. Germline V lookup: CDR1 MDHEN, CDR2 SYDVKM. CDR3 length equals 17 residues. This CDR3 is CASSSPGTSGGSHEQYF. CDR3 bases: TGTGCCAGCAGTTCCCCCGGGACTAGCGGGGGGTCCCACGAGCAGTACTTC.